The T cell receptor (beta chain) described here comes from a study of blood T cell repertoires in COVID-19. Cohort 3 recovery required two negative PCRs, clearance, or symptom resolution. V lost 3 bases and J 5 bases, leaving 10 bases between the germline ends. Germline values: CDR1 MNHEY, CDR2 SVGAGI. The CDR3 is made up of 13 amino acids. Assay used: immunoSEQ multiplex PCR; TCRdb lists only in-frame clones, some missing. The data show roughly 190,000 clones, about 89% seen once. Sequenced sample: PBMCs or T cells enriched from blood (not recorded which). V and J are TRBV6-5 and TRBJ2-5, with D maybe TRBD2 (6 bases). The sequence was obtained from a woman aged 18-30 years who had recovered from COVID-19. CDR3 sequence (DNA): TGTGCCAGCAGTTATATTCGGGGGGAGACCCAGTACTTC. It codes for CASSYIRGETQYF.